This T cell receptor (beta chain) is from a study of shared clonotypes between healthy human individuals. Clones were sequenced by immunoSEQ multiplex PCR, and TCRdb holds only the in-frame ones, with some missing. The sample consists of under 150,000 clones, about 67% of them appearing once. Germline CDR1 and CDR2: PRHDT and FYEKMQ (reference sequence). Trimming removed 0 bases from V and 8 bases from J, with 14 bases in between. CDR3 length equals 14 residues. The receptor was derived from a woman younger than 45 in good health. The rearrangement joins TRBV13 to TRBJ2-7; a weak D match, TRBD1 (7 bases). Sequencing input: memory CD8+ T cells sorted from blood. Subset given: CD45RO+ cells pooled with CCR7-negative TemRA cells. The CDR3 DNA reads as TGTGCCAGCAGCTTAGGGGCAGGGGGGCCTCAGCAGTACTTC. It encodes CASSLGAGGPQQYF.